This record covers a single T cell receptor (beta chain). TCRdb keeps only in-frame clones here, not all; method: immunoSEQ multiplex PCR. In the table there are tens of thousands of clones, roughly four fifths of which are singletons. The sample belongs to a study of OX40 agonist ivuxolimab in advanced cancers. Peripheral blood came from all dose cohorts at three timepoints. V was cut by 0 bases and J by 3 bases, with 6 bases left in between. Germline V lookup: CDR1 SGDLS, CDR2 YYNGEE. This CDR3 spans 13 amino acids. J is TRBJ1-1 and V is TRBV9, with a possible D match to TRBD1 (5 bases). This receptor was identified in an adult with an advanced solid tumor such as melanoma, head and neck, liver or kidney cancer. Sequenced material: CD4+ or CD8+ T cells sorted from blood, taken in a trial of the OX40 agonist ivuxolimab. CDR3 loop: CASSVVGDTEAFF. The CDR3 DNA reads TGTGCCAGCAGCGTAGTAGGGGACACTGAAGCTTTCTTT. Based on the CDR3 plus reference TRBV9 and TRBJ1-1, the full variable domain is DSGVTQTPKHLITATGQRVTLRCSPRSGDLSVYWYQQSLDQGLQFLIQYYNGEERAKGNILERFSAQQFPDLHSELNLSSLELGDSALYFCASSVVGDTEAFFGQGTRLTVV.